These T cell receptor beta chains were read from a single sample in a study of T cell responses to AZD1222 COVID-19 vaccine. Using immunoSEQ multiplex PCR, the repertoire was profiled, and TCRdb retains in-frame clones only, with some absent. The table has about 110,000 clones, roughly 90% seen once. The material sequenced was peripheral blood, taken 28 days after the second AZD1222 dose. The source of these receptors is an adult who received the AZD1222 COVID-19 vaccine. CDR3s include the opening cysteine and the closing phenylalanine or tryptophan. D genes are given only for firm matches. The size field is filled for only some rows; it gives once, few, many or a size class.

>once|TRBV4-2|TRBD1|TRBJ1-2
CASSQEVGTGGFYGYTF
TGTGCCAGCAGCCAAGAAGTAGGGACAGGGGGCTTCTATGGCTACACCTTC
>NA|TRBV6-5|TRBD1|TRBJ2-7
CASSYGQGSYEQYF
TGTGCCAGCAGTTACGGACAGGGATCCTACGAGCAGTACTTC
>once|TRBV19|TRBD2|TRBJ2-3
CASSIGPGGPSTDTQYF
TGTGCCAGTAGTATAGGTCCGGGGGGGCCGTCGACAGATACGCAGTATTTT
>once|TRBV6-5|NA|TRBJ1-1
CASTLSGPNTEAFF
TGTGCCAGCACCCTCAGTGGCCCTAACACTGAAGCTTTCTTT
>NA|TRBV5-8|NA|TRBJ2-5
CASSPGQVQETQYF
TGTGCCAGCAGCCCGGGGCAGGTTCAAGAGACCCAGTACTTC
>once|TRBV24-1|TRBD1|TRBJ2-5
CATSDLGQGIQETQYF
TGTGCCACCAGTGATCTCGGACAGGGGATACAAGAGACCCAGTACTTC
>few|TRBV6-5|NA|TRBJ1-6
CASSYFKESNSPLHF
TGTGCCAGCAGTTACTTTAAGGAGTCTAATTCACCCCTCCACTTT
>NA|TRBV28|NA|TRBJ1-2
CASTAGVPSNYGYTF
TGTGCCAGCACGGCAGGGGTTCCCTCTAACTATGGCTACACCTTC
>NA|TRBV2|NA|TRBJ1-1
CASKNHGNTEAFF
TGTGCCAGCAAAAATCACGGGAACACTGAAGCTTTCTTT
>NA|TRBV3-1/TRBV3-2|NA|TRBJ1-1
CASSPMGREEAFF
TGTGCCAGCAGCCCCATGGGGAGGGAGGAAGCTTTCTTT
>NA|TRBV6-5|TRBD1|TRBJ1-1
CASRRDSQNTEAFF
TGTGCCAGCAGGAGGGACAGCCAGAACACTGAAGCTTTCTTT
>NA|TRBV5-1|NA|TRBJ1-2
CASSLGQFESPGYTF
TGCGCCAGCAGCTTGGGACAGTTTGAGAGTCCTGGCTACACCTTC
>NA|TRBV19|NA|TRBJ1-3
CASSWGRSGNTIYF
TGTGCCAGTAGTTGGGGGCGCTCTGGAAACACCATATATTTT
>NA|TRBV25-1|NA|TRBJ2-2
CASSETTRAGELFF
TGTGCCAGCAGTGAGACTACTAGGGCCGGGGAGCTGTTTTTT
>NA|TRBV11-3|NA|TRBJ2-1
CASSSGFPLPNEQFF
TGTGCCAGTTCCTCGGGTTTCCCCCTGCCCAATGAGCAGTTCTTC
>NA|TRBV7-8|NA|TRBJ2-4
CASSLSALAKNIQYF
TGTGCCAGCAGCTTAAGCGCGCTAGCCAAAAACATTCAGTACTTC
>NA|TRBV12-3/TRBV12-4|TRBD1|TRBJ1-3
CASSLGQGAPAYF
TGTGCCAGCAGTTTAGGACAGGGGGCCCCCGCGTATTTT
>NA|TRBV6-5|NA|TRBJ2-5
CASSLGHPRETQYF
TGTGCCAGCAGCTTAGGACATCCACGAGAGACCCAGTACTTC
>NA|TRBV5-5|TRBD1|TRBJ2-7
CASSFFTGGNAYEQYF
TGTGCCAGCAGCTTCTTTACAGGGGGGAACGCCTACGAGCAGTACTTC
>NA|TRBV2|NA|TRBJ1-1
CARKQEFNTEAFF
TGTGCCAGAAAACAGGAGTTCAACACTGAAGCTTTCTTT
>NA|TRBV7-9|TRBD1|TRBJ2-7
CASSTRDRGNEQYF
TGTGCCAGCAGCACCAGGGACAGGGGGAACGAGCAGTACTTC
>NA|TRBV10-2|NA|TRBJ2-5
CASRANQETQYF
TGCGCCAGCAGGGCCAACCAAGAGACCCAGTACTTC
>NA|TRBV7-8|NA|TRBJ1-1
CASSDTARNTEAFF
TGTGCCAGCAGCGATACCGCCCGGAACACTGAAGCTTTCTTT
>NA|TRBV6-5|NA|TRBJ2-7
CASSYDSTGDYEQYF
TGTGCCAGCAGTTACGACTCCACCGGGGACTACGAGCAGTACTTC
>NA|TRBV11-2|NA|TRBJ1-2
CASSLAGAAGYTF
TGTGCCAGCAGCTTAGCCGGGGCAGCTGGCTACACCTTC
>NA|TRBV27|TRBD1|TRBJ2-3
CASSPRQGADTQYF
TGTGCCAGCAGTCCAAGACAGGGCGCAGATACGCAGTATTTT
>NA|TRBV11-3|TRBD1|TRBJ2-1
CASSSGTGIYNEQFF
TGTGCCAGCAGCTCCGGGACAGGGATCTACAATGAGCAGTTCTTC
>NA|TRBV19|NA|TRBJ1-5
CASSMRGLGQPQHF
TGTGCCAGTAGTATGAGGGGTCTAGGTCAGCCCCAGCATTTT
>NA|TRBV10-3|NA|TRBJ1-5
CATRDGNQPQHF
TGTGCCACCCGGGACGGCAATCAGCCCCAGCATTTT
>NA|TRBV7-6|TRBD1|TRBJ2-1
CASSAPTGGFYNEQFF
TGTGCCAGCAGCGCCCCGACAGGGGGCTTCTACAATGAGCAGTTCTTC
>NA|TRBV7-2|TRBD2|TRBJ2-3
CASSLGLAGSYSTDTQYF
TGTGCCAGCAGCTTGGGACTAGCGGGATCCTATAGCACAGATACGCAGTATTTT
>NA|TRBV29-1|TRBD2|TRBJ2-5
CSARGEQETQYF
TGCAGCGCCCGGGGGGAGCAAGAGACCCAGTACTTC
>NA|TRBV9|TRBD2|TRBJ2-1
CASGKTSGLYNEQFF
TGTGCCAGCGGCAAAACTAGCGGTCTCTACAATGAGCAGTTCTTC
>NA|TRBV6-5|NA|TRBJ2-2
CASSYRGENTGELFF
TGTGCCAGCAGTTACAGGGGCGAGAACACCGGGGAGCTGTTTTTT
>NA|TRBV18|TRBD1|TRBJ1-2
CASSRGTEGYGYTF
TGTGCCAGCTCACGCGGGACAGAAGGTTATGGCTACACCTTC
>NA|TRBV14|NA|TRBJ2-7
CASSQVAYEQYF
TGTGCCAGCAGCCAAGTTGCCTACGAGCAGTACTTC
>NA|TRBV7-2|NA|TRBJ2-4
CASSLEASGRALAKNIQYF
TGTGCCAGCAGCTTAGAGGCCTCAGGGCGGGCTCTAGCCAAAAACATTCAGTACTTC
>NA|TRBV27|NA|TRBJ2-5
CSAGRAGETQYF
TGTAGCGCTGGGCGGGCCGGGGAGACCCAGTACTTC
>NA|TRBV27|NA|TRBJ2-5
CASKGETQYF
TGTGCCAGCAAGGGGGAGACCCAGTACTTC
>NA|TRBV13|NA|TRBJ1-3
CASSLHMRSAGSGNTIYF
TGTGCCAGCAGCCTCCACATGAGGAGTGCGGGCTCTGGAAACACCATATATTTT
>NA|TRBV5-1|TRBD2|TRBJ2-1
CASSRTVSGESYNEQFF
TGCGCCAGCAGCCGAACCGTAAGCGGGGAATCCTACAATGAGCAGTTCTTC
>once|TRBV5-1|NA|TRBJ2-3
CASSLGVLSAADTQYF
TGCGCCAGCAGCTTGGGGGTACTTTCAGCGGCAGATACGCAGTATTTT
>once|TRBV6-5|NA|TRBJ1-3
CASRIGGNTIYF
TGTGCCAGCAGAATAGGGGGTAACACCATATATTTT
>once|TRBV11-3|NA|TRBJ1-2
CASSFGSARNYGYTF
TGTGCCAGCAGCTTTGGTTCTGCCCGAAATTATGGCTACACCTTC
>NA|TRBV28|NA|TRBJ1-1
CASRARNTEAFF
TGTGCCAGCAGGGCCCGGAACACTGAAGCTTTCTTT
>NA|TRBV3-1/TRBV3-2|NA|TRBJ1-2
CASSPYRAHGYTF
TGTGCCAGCAGCCCCTATCGGGCGCATGGCTACACCTTC
>NA|TRBV28|TRBD1|TRBJ2-5
CASSPGQGGETQYF
TGTGCCAGCAGTCCTGGACAGGGGGGAGAGACCCAGTACTTC
>NA|TRBV27|NA|TRBJ2-1
CASSDQGSYSSYNEQFF
TGTGCCAGCAGTGATCAGGGGTCCTACAGCTCCTACAATGAGCAGTTCTTC